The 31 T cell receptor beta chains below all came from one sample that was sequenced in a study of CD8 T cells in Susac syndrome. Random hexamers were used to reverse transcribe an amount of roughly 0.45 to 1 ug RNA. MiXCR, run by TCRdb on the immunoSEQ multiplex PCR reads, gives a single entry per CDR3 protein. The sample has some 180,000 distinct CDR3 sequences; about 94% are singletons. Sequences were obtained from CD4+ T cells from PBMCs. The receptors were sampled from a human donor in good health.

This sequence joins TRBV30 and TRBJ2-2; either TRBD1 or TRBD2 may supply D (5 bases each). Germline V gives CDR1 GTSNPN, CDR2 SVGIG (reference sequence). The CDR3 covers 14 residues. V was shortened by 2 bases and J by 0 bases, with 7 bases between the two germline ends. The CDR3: CAWSRGSNTGELFF. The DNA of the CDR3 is TGTGCCTGGAGTCGGGGCTCGAACACCGGGGAGCTGTTTTTT.

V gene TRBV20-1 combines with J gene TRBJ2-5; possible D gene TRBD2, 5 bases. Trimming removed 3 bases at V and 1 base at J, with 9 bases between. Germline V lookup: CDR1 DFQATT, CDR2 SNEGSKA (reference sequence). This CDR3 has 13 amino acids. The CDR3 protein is CSARLRAQETQYF. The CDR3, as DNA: TGCAGTGCTAGGTTGCGGGCCCAAGAGACCCAGTACTTC.

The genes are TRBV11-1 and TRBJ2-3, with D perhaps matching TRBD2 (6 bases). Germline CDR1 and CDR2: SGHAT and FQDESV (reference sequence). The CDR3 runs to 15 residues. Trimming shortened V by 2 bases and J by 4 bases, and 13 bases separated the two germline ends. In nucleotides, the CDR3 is TGTGCCAGCAGCTTATTGGCTAGCGCAGCAGATACGCAGTATTTT. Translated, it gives CASSLLASAADTQYF.

The CDR3 DNA reads TGTGCCAGCAGTTACTCGCTTGCGGGAGCCGTTAAGGAAAGCAATGAGCAGTTCTTC. Its translation: CASSYSLAGAVKESNEQFF. V usage is TRBV6-2 or TRBV6-3 and J usage is TRBJ2-1; 7 bases fit TRBD2. This CDR3 contains 19 residues. V lost 0 bases, J lost 6 bases, and 17 bases stayed unmatched. Germline V gives CDR1 MNHEY, CDR2 SVGEGT.

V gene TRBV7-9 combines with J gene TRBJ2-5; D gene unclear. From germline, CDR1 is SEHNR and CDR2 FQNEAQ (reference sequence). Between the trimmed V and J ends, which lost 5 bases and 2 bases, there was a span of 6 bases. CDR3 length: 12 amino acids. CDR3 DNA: TGTGCCAGCAGCGGGGATCAAGAGACCCAGTACTTC. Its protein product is CASSGDQETQYF.

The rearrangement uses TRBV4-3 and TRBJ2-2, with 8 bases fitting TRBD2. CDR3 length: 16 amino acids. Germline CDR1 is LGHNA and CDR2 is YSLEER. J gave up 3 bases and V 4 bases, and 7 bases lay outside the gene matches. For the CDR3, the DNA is TGCGCCAGCAGCCCAGGAATTAGCGGGGACACCGGGGAGCTGTTTTTT. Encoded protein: CASSPGISGDTGELFF.

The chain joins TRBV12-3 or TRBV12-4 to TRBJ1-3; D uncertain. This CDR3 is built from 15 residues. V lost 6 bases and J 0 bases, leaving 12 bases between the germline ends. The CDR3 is CASSPLTFSGNTIYF. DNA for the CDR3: TGTGCCAGCAGCCCACTGACCTTCTCTGGAAACACCATATATTTT.

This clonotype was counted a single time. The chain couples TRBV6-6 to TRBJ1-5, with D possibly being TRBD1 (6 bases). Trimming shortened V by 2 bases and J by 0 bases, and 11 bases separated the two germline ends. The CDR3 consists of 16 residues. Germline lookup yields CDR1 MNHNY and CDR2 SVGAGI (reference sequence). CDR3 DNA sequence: TGTGCCAGCAGTTACCCGCGGACAGATAGCAATCAGCCCCAGCATTTT. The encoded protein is CASSYPRTDSNQPQHF.

The CDR3 is CASSLGLDYPPGTQYF. In DNA, the CDR3 is TGTGCCAGCAGTTTAGGGCTGGACTACCCCCCGGGGACCCAGTACTTC. This chain joins TRBV6-5 and TRBJ2-5; tentatively, D is TRBD2 (6 bases). This CDR3 is built from 16 residues. CDR1 MNHEY and CDR2 SVGAGI come from the germline V gene. V dropped 4 bases and J dropped 7 bases, with 22 bases sitting between them.

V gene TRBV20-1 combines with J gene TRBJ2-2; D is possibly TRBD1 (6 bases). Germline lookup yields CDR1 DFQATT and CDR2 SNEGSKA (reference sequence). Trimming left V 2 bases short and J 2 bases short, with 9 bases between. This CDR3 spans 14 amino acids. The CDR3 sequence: CSARPTGNTGELFF. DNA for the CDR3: TGCAGTGCTAGACCGACAGGCAACACCGGGGAGCTGTTTTTT.

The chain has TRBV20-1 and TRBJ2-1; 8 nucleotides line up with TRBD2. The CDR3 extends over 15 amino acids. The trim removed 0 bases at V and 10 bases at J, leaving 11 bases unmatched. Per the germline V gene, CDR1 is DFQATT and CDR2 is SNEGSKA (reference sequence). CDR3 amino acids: CSARDSPGLVNEQFF. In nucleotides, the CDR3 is TGCAGTGCTAGAGATTCCCCGGGACTAGTAAACGAGCAGTTCTTC.

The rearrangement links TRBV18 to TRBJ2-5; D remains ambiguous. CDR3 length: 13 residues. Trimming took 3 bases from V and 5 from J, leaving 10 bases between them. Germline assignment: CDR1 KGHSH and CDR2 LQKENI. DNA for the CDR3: TGTGCCAGCTCACCTAGTGGCAGTGAGACCCAGTACTTC. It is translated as CASSPSGSETQYF.

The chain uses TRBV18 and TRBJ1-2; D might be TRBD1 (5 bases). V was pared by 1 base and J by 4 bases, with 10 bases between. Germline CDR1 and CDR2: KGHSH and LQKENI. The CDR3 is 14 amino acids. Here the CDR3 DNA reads TGTGCCAGCTCACCACTAGAGGGGACCTATGGCTACACCTTC. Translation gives CASSPLEGTYGYTF.

In DNA, the CDR3 is TGCAGCGTCATCGGACTAGCGGGAGGAGAGACCCAGTACTTC. This translates into CSVIGLAGGETQYF. The V and J genes are TRBV29-1 and TRBJ2-5, with 14 bases aligning to TRBD2. Germline CDR1 SQVTM, CDR2 ANQGSEA. J was trimmed by 4 bases and V by 6 bases; bases with no gene match: 4. CDR3 size: 14 residues.

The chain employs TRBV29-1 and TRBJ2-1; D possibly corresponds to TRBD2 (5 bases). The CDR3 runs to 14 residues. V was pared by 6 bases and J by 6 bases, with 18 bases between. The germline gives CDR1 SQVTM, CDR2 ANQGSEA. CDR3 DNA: TGCAGCGTACGGAATCCAACACGGGGCAATGAGCAGTTCTTC. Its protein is CSVRNPTRGNEQFF.

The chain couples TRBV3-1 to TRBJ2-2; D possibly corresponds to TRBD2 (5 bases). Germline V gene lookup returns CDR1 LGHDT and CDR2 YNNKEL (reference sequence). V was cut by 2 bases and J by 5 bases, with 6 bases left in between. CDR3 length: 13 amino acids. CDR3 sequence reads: CASSQLATGELFF. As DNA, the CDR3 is TGTGCCAGCAGCCAACTAGCAACCGGGGAGCTGTTTTTT.

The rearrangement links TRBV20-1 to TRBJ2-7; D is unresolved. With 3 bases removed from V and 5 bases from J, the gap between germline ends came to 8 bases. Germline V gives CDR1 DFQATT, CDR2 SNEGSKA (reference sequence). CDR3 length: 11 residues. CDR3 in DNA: TGCAGTGCTAGTTTGGGAAACGAGCAGTACTTC. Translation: CSASLGNEQYF.

Here the CDR3 DNA reads TGTGCCTGGACACAGGGTCCCGGGGAGCTGTTTTTT. This translates into CAWTQGPGELFF. The chain carries TRBV30 and TRBJ2-2, with a weak D call TRBD1 (6 bases). The CDR3 extends over 12 amino acids. Trimming cost V 4 bases and J 6 bases, with 9 bases left between them. Germline V lookup: CDR1 GTSNPN, CDR2 SVGIG (reference sequence).

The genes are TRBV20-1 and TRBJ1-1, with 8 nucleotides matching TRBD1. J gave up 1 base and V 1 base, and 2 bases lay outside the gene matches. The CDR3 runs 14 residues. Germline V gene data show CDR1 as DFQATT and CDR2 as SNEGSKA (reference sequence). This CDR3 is CSARGGTGNTEAFF. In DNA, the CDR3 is TGCAGTGCTAGAGGCGGGACAGGGAACACTGAAGCTTTCTTT.

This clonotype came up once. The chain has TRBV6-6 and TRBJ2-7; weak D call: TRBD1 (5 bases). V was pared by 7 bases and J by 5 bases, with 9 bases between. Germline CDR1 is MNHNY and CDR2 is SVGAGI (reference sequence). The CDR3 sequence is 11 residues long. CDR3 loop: CASTGRNEQYF. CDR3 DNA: TGTGCCAGCACAGGGCGGAACGAGCAGTACTTC.

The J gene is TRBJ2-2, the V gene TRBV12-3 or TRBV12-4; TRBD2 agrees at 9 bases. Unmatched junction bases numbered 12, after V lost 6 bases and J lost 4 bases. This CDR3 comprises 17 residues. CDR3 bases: TGTGCCAGCAGACTACCCGGATTAGCGGGAGTCACCGGGGAGCTGTTTTTT. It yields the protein CASRLPGLAGVTGELFF.

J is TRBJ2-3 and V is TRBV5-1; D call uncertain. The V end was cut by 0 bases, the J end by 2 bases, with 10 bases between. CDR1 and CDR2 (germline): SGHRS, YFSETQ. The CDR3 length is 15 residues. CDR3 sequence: CASSLEGRSTDTQYF. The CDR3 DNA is TGCGCCAGCAGCTTGGAGGGCAGGTCCACAGATACGCAGTATTTT.

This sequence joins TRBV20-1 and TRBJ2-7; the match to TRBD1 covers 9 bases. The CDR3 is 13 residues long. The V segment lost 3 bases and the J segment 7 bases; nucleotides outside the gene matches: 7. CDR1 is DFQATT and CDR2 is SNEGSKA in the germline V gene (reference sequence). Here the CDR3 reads CSARGQGLWEQYF. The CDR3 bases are TGCAGTGCTAGGGGACAGGGACTTTGGGAGCAGTACTTC.

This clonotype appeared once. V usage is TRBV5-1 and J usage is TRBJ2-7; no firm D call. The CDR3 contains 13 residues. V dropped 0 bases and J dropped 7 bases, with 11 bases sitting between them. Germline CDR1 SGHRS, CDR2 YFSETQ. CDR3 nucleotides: TGCGCCAGCAGCTTGGACCCTCTTGGAGAGCAGTACTTC. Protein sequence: CASSLDPLGEQYF.

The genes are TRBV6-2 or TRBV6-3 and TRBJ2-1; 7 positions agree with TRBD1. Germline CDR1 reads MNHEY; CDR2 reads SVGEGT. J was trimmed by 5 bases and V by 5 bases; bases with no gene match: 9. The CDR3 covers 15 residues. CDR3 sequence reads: CASSGGQKKHNEQFF. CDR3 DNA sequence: TGTGCCAGCAGTGGGGGACAGAAAAAGCACAATGAGCAGTTCTTC.

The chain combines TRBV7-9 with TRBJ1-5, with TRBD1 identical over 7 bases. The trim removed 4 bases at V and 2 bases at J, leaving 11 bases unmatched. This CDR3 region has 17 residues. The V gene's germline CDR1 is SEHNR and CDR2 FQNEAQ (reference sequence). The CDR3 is CASSSSRGGRRNQPQHF. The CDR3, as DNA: TGTGCCAGCAGCTCTAGTAGAGGGGGCCGGCGCAATCAGCCCCAGCATTTT. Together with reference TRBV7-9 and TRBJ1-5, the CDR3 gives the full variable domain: DTGVSQNPRHKITKRGQNVTFRCDPISEHNRLYWYRQTLGQGPEFLTYFQNEAQLEKSRLLSDRFSAERPKGSFSTLEIQRTEQGDSAMYLCASSSSRGGRRNQPQHFGDGTRLSIL.

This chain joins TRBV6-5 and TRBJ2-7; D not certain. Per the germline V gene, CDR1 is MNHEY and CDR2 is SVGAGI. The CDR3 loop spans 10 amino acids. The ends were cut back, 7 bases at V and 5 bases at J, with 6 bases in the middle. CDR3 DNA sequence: TGTGCCAGCACTTCCAACGAGCAGTACTTC. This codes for CASTSNEQYF.

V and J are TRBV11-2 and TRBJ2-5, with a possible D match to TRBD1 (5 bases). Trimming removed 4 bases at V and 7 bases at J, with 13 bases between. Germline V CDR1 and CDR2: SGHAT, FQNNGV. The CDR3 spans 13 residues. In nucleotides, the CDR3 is TGTGCCAGCAGCTCCCGGCAAAGGGGGACCCAGTACTTC. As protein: CASSSRQRGTQYF.

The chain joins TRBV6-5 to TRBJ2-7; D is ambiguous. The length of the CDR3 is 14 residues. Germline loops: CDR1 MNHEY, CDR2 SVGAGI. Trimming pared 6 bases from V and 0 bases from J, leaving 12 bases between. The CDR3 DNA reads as TGTGCCAGCAGCCGCCCCCATAGCTCCTACGAGCAGTACTTC. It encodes CASSRPHSSYEQYF.

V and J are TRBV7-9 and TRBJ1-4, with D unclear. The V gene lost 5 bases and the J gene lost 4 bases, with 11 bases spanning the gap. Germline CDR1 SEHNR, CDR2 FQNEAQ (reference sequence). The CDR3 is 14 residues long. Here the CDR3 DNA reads TGTGCCAGCAGCCCTGGCCGGGATAATGAAAAACTGTTTTTT. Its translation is CASSPGRDNEKLFF.

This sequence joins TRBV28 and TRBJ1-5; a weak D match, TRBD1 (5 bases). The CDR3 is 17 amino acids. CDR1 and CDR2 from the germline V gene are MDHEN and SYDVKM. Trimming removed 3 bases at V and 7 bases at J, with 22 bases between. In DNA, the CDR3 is TGTGCCAGCAGTTTGGGAAGTTCCCCAGGGCAAGCACAGCCCCAGCATTTT. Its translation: CASSLGSSPGQAQPQHF.